This paragraph covers one TCR beta chain sequence. TCRdb re-called the RT-PCR reads with MiXCR, one entry per CDR3 protein. The sample holds some 880,000 distinct CDR3 sequences; 15% to 20% are singletons and the top ten take 6%. V was clipped by 0 bases and J by 8 bases, with 13 bases between them. This CDR3 spans 14 amino acids. From germline, CDR1 is MNHEY and CDR2 SVGAGI. The sample belongs to a study of patients and donors after allogeneic stem cell transplantation. This chain joins TRBV6-5 and TRBJ1-2; D unresolved. Sequences were obtained from blood, either unsorted or a sorted T cell fraction (not recorded which). The clonotype was recovered from a human donor who was either an allogeneic HSCT recipient or a stem cell or donor lymphocyte infusion donor (not recorded which). It is not recorded whose cells these are; they may come from a transplant donor. CDR3 sequence reads: CASSYSLRWGGYTF. The CDR3 DNA is TGTGCCAGCAGTTACTCGCTGAGGTGGGGAGGCTACACCTTC.